The rows below give T cell receptor beta chains drawn from one sample of a study of blood T cells in healthy people across ages. A single record per CDR3 protein comes from TCRdb applying MiXCR to the 5' RACE reads. This sample yields some 1.5 million distinct CDR3 sequences, of which 40% to 45% are seen a single time; approximately 4.1% belongs to the top ten. Specimen: blood. These receptors all stem from a woman younger than 35 in good health. CDR3s include the opening cysteine and the closing phenylalanine or tryptophan. The order of the fields is J gene, clone size, D gene, V gene, CDR3 DNA, CDR3 protein. The D gene is left open where the match is weak. A clone size is listed for some rows: how often the clone was seen (once, few, many), or a class if it is expanded.

TRBJ2-3,.,.,TRBV5-1,TGCGCCAGCAGCCGTGGCACAGGTACGCAGTATTTT,CASSRGTGTQYF
TRBJ2-1,few,TRBD1,TRBV6-2/TRBV6-3,TGTGCCAGCAGCCCCAGGACAGGGGGGTTCTACAATGAGCAGTTCTTC,CASSPRTGGFYNEQFF
TRBJ2-1,many,.,TRBV29-1,TGCAGCGTTGGTGATAGGAGCTCCTACAATGAGCAGTTCTTC,CSVGDRSSYNEQFF
TRBJ2-1,.,.,TRBV6-5,TGTGCCAGCAGATCCGTGGCTGATATTGGCAATGGGCAGTTCTTC,CASRSVADIGNGQFF
TRBJ2-6,many,.,TRBV29-1,TGCAGCGTTGAACACGAGGCCGGTTCTAGCTCTGGGGCCAACGTCCTGACTTTC,CSVEHEAGSSSGANVLTF
TRBJ1-2,.,.,TRBV6-6,TGTGCCAGCAATTACGAATCCCCATCCTCCTATGGCTACACCTTC,CASNYESPSSYGYTF
TRBJ2-5,few,TRBD2,TRBV7-2,TGTGCCAGCAGCCTCCGGACTAGCGGGATTTTGGAGACCCAGTACTTC,CASSLRTSGILETQYF
TRBJ2-7,many,.,TRBV12-3/TRBV12-4,TGCGCCAGCAGTTTGGACAGCCCCTACGAGCAGTACTTC,CASSLDSPYEQYF
TRBJ2-7,.,TRBD1,TRBV28,TGTGCCAGCAGTTCAGCGGGACAGGGGGCATTGTACGAGCAGTACTTC,CASSSAGQGALYEQYF
TRBJ2-1,few,.,TRBV9,TGTGCCAGCAGCGTTAACTCACAGGGCAATGAGCAGTTCTTC,CASSVNSQGNEQFF
TRBJ1-1,.,.,TRBV30,TGTGCCTGGAGCCACGGTTTGGCGAACACTGAAGCTTTCTTT,CAWSHGLANTEAFF
TRBJ2-1,few,.,TRBV3-1,TGTGCCAGCAGCCAAGAGTGGAGTTTGGGGCAGTTCTTC,CASSQEWSLGQFF
TRBJ2-3,.,.,TRBV20-1,TGCAGTGCAATCAGAGCCACAGATACGCAGTATTTT,CSAIRATDTQYF
TRBJ1-5,.,.,TRBV20-1,TGCAGTGCTAGAGGTGGGGGGTCTCAGCCCCAGCATTTT,CSARGGGSQPQHF
TRBJ1-5,.,.,TRBV21-1,TGTGCCAGCAGCAAAGACAGGATCGGTAGCAATCAGCCCCAGCATTTT,CASSKDRIGSNQPQHF
TRBJ2-1,many,.,TRBV7-2,TGTGCCAGCAGTAAAACAGGTAGCTCCTACAATGAGCAGTTCTTC,CASSKTGSSYNEQFF
TRBJ2-3,.,.,TRBV30,TGTGCCTGGAGGAGTGCAGATACGCAGTATTTT,CAWRSADTQYF
TRBJ2-7,.,.,TRBV7-2,TGTGCCAGCAGCTTAGTCTCTACAGGTGGGGGGTACGAGCAGTACTTC,CASSLVSTGGGYEQYF
TRBJ2-1,.,TRBD2,TRBV7-9,TGTGCCAGCAGACCTATAGCGGGAGCCTACAATGAGCAGTTCTTC,CASRPIAGAYNEQFF
TRBJ2-1,.,TRBD2,TRBV14,TGTGCCAGCAGCCAAGTCGACGGGAGGAGGTACGATGAGCAGTTCTTC,CASSQVDGRRYDEQFF
TRBJ2-1,once,.,TRBV7-8,TGTGCCAGCAATGCGGCCTCCTACAATGAGCAGTTCTTC,CASNAASYNEQFF
TRBJ2-7,.,TRBD2,TRBV6-1,TGTGCCAGCAGTGATTTGGGACTAGCGGGGGCCTACAATGAGCAGTACTTC,CASSDLGLAGAYNEQYF
TRBJ1-5,.,.,TRBV30,TGTGCCTGGAGTGTATATGGGAGTTTGGATCAGCCCCAGCATTTT,CAWSVYGSLDQPQHF
TRBJ2-7,.,TRBD2,TRBV29-1,TGCAGTGTTGTGACTAGCGGGATCTACAATGAGCAGTACTTC,CSVVTSGIYNEQYF
TRBJ2-5,many,TRBD1,TRBV7-2,TGTGCCAGCAGCTTAGACAGGGGGCGTGAGACCCAGTACTTC,CASSLDRGRETQYF
TRBJ2-3,.,.,TRBV20-1,TGCAGTGCTAGCGAGTCTAGAGGACTGTCGGATACGCAGTATTTT,CSASESRGLSDTQYF
TRBJ2-3,.,TRBD1,TRBV10-3,TGTGCCATCAGTGAGCCGGGACAGGGTGCGACAGATACGCAGTATTTT,CAISEPGQGATDTQYF
TRBJ2-5,.,.,TRBV4-2,TGTGCCAGCAGCCAAGTTTGGGCGGGAAGGGAGACCCAGTACTTC,CASSQVWAGRETQYF
TRBJ2-1,few,.,TRBV4-3,TGCGCCAGCAGCCAAGATCGCGGGGTCTCCTACAATGAGCAGTTCTTC,CASSQDRGVSYNEQFF
TRBJ2-7,.,.,TRBV6-5,TGTGCCAGCAGTTACTCCAGGGGAAGGGCCTACGAGCAGTACTTC,CASSYSRGRAYEQYF
TRBJ2-1,few,.,TRBV5-1,TGCGCCAGCAGCTTGCAGGGATCCTGCAATGAGCAGTTCTTC,CASSLQGSCNEQFF
TRBJ1-3,.,.,TRBV6-1,TGTGCCAGCAGACCGACAGTGTCTGGAAACACCATATATTTT,CASRPTVSGNTIYF
TRBJ1-3,few,.,TRBV6-6,TGTGCCAGCAGTTACGGCTCCTTCTCTGGAAACACCATATATTTT,CASSYGSFSGNTIYF
TRBJ2-3,many,TRBD2,TRBV12-3/TRBV12-4,TGTGCCAGCAGCTTAGTAGCGGGGCGCACAGATACGCAGTATTTT,CASSLVAGRTDTQYF
TRBJ2-1,few,TRBD2,TRBV6-5,TGTGCCAGCAGTTACACGCGGGGGAACAACAATGAGCAGTTCTTC,CASSYTRGNNNEQFF
TRBJ2-3,.,TRBD2,TRBV2,TGTGCCAGCAGATTCCTAGCGGGGGCCAGGGATACGCAGTATTTT,CASRFLAGARDTQYF
TRBJ2-1,.,TRBD2,TRBV20-1,TGCAGTGCTAGAATCGGGCGGGAGGGGAACGAGCAGTTCTTC,CSARIGREGNEQFF
TRBJ2-3,few,.,TRBV27,TGTGCCAGCAGTTTGTTCCGGGAGATCACAGATACGCAGTATTTT,CASSLFREITDTQYF
TRBJ2-5,.,.,TRBV12-5,TGTGCTAGTGGCCCCATCGTTCGCCCGTACCAAGAGACCCAGTACTTC,CASGPIVRPYQETQYF
TRBJ1-3,.,.,TRBV7-9,TGTGCCAGCAGTTTAGTAGGGAGCTCTGGAAACACCATATATTTT,CASSLVGSSGNTIYF
TRBJ1-1,.,.,TRBV18,TGTGCCAGCTCACCATTTGTGGCAGGTGGTAACACTGAAGCTTTCTTT,CASSPFVAGGNTEAFF
TRBJ1-2,many,TRBD1,TRBV29-1,TGCAGCGTTGCAAGGGGGCTCGGCTACACCTTC,CSVARGLGYTF
TRBJ1-2,once,.,TRBV4-3,TGCGCCAGCAGCCAGGGGGACGCTGGACGAGTATATGGCTACACCTTC,CASSQGDAGRVYGYTF
TRBJ1-5,.,.,TRBV20-1,TGCAGTGCTAGAGTCCGAATAGGGCAGCCCCAGCATTTT,CSARVRIGQPQHF
TRBJ1-2,.,.,TRBV15,TGTGCCACCAGCAGAGACAGGACGGAGGAACTCTATGGCTACACCTTC,CATSRDRTEELYGYTF
TRBJ2-1,many,.,TRBV12-3/TRBV12-4,TGTGCCAGCAGTATGAGTTTCGAGCAGTTCTTC,CASSMSFEQFF
TRBJ1-3,.,.,TRBV20-1,TGCAGTGCCCAACTCGGGGGCAACTCTGGAAACACCATATATTTT,CSAQLGGNSGNTIYF